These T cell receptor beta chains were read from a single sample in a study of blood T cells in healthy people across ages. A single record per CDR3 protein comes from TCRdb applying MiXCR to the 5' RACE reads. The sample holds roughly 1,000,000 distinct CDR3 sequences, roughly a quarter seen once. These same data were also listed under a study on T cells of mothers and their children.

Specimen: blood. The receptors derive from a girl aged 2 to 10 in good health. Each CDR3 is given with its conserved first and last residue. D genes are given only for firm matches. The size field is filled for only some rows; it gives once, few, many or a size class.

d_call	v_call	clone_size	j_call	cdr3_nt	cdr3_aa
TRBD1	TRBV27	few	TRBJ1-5	TGTGCCAGCACCGACAGGGAAGGTGGGCAGCCCCAGCATTTT	CASTDREGGQPQHF
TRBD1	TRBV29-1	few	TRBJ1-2	TGCAGCGTCTACTACAGGGGCGGCTACACCTTC	CSVYYRGGYTF
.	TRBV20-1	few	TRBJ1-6	TGCAGTGCTAGAGCGCCCGAGGGGGGCAGTAATTCACCCCTCCACTTT	CSARAPEGGSNSPLHF
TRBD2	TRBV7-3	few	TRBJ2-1	TGTGCCAGCAGCGGGCGGGAGGGAATAAGTTCCTACAATGAGCAGTTCTTC	CASSGREGISSYNEQFF
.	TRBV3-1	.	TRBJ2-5	TGTGCCAGCAGCCCTAGTGTCGACATCCAAGAGACCCAGTACTTC	CASSPSVDIQETQYF
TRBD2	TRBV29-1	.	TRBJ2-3	TGCAGCGTTGAAAGAACTAGCGGTAGCACAGATACGCAGTATTTT	CSVERTSGSTDTQYF
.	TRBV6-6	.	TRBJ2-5	TGTGCCAGCAGCTTCGGGAGGGGGCTATCAAGGGGGACCCAGTACTTC	CASSFGRGLSRGTQYF
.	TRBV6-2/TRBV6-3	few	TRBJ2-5	TGTGCCAGCAGTTACCCACCGGGGACCCAGTACTTC	CASSYPPGTQYF
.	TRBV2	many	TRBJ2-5	TGTGCCAGCATCACCGGGTGGCGGCTGGGCCAAGAGACCCAGTACTTC	CASITGWRLGQETQYF
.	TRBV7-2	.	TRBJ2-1	TGTGCCAGCAGCTTAGAGGCTCTGGCAAAGCAGTTCTTC	CASSLEALAKQFF
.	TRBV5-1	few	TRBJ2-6	TGCGCCAGCAGCTTGTCGGCAGCTGGGGCCAACGTCCTGACTTTC	CASSLSAAGANVLTF
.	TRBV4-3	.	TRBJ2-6	TGCGCCAGCAGCCAAGATTATAGGGGGTCAGGGGTCCTGACTTTC	CASSQDYRGSGVLTF
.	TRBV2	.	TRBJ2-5	TGTGCCAGCAGTGTTAGTAAAGAGACCCAGTACTTC	CASSVSKETQYF
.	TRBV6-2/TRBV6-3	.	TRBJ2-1	TGTGCCAGCAGCCCCTACAGCTCCTACAATGAGCAGTTCTTC	CASSPYSSYNEQFF
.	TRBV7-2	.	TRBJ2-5	TGTGCCAGCAGCTTAGCGTGGGTTAAGACCCAGTACTTC	CASSLAWVKTQYF
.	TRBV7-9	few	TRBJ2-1	TGTGCCAGCAGCTTAGGCGACGGGGGGCATGAGCAGTTCTTC	CASSLGDGGHEQFF
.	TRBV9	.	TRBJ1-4	TGTGCCAGCAGCGTAGGGTCGTGGGACCCAACTAATGAAAAACTGTTTTTT	CASSVGSWDPTNEKLFF
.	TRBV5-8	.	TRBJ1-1	TGTGCCAGCAGCTTGGTGGCCTCGGGGTACACTGAAGCTTTCTTT	CASSLVASGYTEAFF
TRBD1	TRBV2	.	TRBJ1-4	TGTGCCAGCAGTGGAGGCGGGGACAGGGCCAGGTTGGGAAAACTGTTTTTT	CASSGGGDRARLGKLFF
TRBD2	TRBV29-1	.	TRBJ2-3	TGCAGCGTTGAATCCGGCGGGGGGATAGATACGCAGTATTTT	CSVESGGGIDTQYF
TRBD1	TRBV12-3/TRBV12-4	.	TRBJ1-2	TGTGCCAGCAGTCCCCGTTCAGGGGGCCCTAACTATGGCTACACCTTC	CASSPRSGGPNYGYTF
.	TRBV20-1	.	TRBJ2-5	TGCAGTGCTACCGTGAAGCGGCAAGAGACCCAGTACTTC	CSATVKRQETQYF
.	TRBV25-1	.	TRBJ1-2	TGTGCCAGCAGTGAACCTTCACGGGTCTATGGCTACACCTTC	CASSEPSRVYGYTF
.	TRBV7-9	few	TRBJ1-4	TGTGCCAGCAGCCCGCCCCGTGTCAGCGAAACGAATGAAAAACTGTTTTTT	CASSPPRVSETNEKLFF
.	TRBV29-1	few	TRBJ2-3	TGCAGCGTTGATAATTGGGTGAGGGGTTCAGATACGCAGTATTTT	CSVDNWVRGSDTQYF
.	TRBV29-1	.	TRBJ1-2	TGCAGCGGGCAAGCTCTTACAGGGTTTTACGGCTATGGCTACACCTTC	CSGQALTGFYGYGYTF
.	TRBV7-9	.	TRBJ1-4	TGTGCCAGCAGCCCGCCCCCGGGGGCGGTTGATAATGAAAAACTGTTTTTT	CASSPPPGAVDNEKLFF
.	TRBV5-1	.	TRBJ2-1	TGCGCCAGCAGTAGGGAACCCAATGAGCAGTTCTTC	CASSREPNEQFF
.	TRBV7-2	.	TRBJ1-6	TGTGCCAGCAACCTAGCGCTCTCCTATAATTCACCCCTCCACTTT	CASNLALSYNSPLHF
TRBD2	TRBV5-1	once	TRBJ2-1	TGCGCCAGCAGCTTGGCTAGCGGGATTTACAATGAGCAGTTCTTC	CASSLASGIYNEQFF
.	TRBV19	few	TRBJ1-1	TGTGCCAGTAGTAGAGTGGGGGTGTCCACTGAAGCTTTCTTT	CASSRVGVSTEAFF
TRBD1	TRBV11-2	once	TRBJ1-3	TGTGCCAGCAGCATAACAGGGGCGGGAAACACCATATATTTT	CASSITGAGNTIYF
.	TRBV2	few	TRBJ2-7	TGTGCCAGCAGTGACAGGGTGATGGGCGAGCAGTACTTC	CASSDRVMGEQYF
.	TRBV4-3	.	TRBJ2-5	TGCGCCAGCAGCCAAGATACGGCACCGAGGGAGACCCAGTACTTC	CASSQDTAPRETQYF
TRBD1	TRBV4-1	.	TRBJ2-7	TGCGCCAGCAGCCAAGGGGGACAGCTCGGAGACGAGCAGTACTTC	CASSQGGQLGDEQYF
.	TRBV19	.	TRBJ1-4	TGTGCCAGTAGTATAGATCACCCGGGAGGAGGAGATGAAAAACTGTTTTTT	CASSIDHPGGGDEKLFF
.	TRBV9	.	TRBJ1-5	TGTGCCAGCAGCGTAGGTGGTTCTTACCCCCAGCATTTT	CASSVGGSYPQHF
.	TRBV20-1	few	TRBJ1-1	TGCAGTGCTAGTAAGGGGGTGAACACTGAAGCTTTCTTT	CSASKGVNTEAFF
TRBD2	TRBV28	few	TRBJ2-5	TGTGCCAGCAGACGTGATCCGGCTAGCGGGGGCCAAGAGACCCAGTACTTC	CASRRDPASGGQETQYF
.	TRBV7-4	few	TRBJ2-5	TGTGCCAGCAGCCAGGAGAGGATGGAGGGCCCAGAGACCCAGTACTTC	CASSQERMEGPETQYF
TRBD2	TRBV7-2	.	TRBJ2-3	TGTGCCAGCAGCACGGGACTAGCGGCTGGTGTGGATACGCAGTATTTT	CASSTGLAAGVDTQYF
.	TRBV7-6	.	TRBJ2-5	TGTGCCAGCAGTTCCCTACAAGGGGAGTCAGAGACCCAGTACTTC	CASSSLQGESETQYF